This entry lists 4 T cell receptor beta chains sequenced from one sample in a study of cytomegalovirus exposure and HLA in healthy donors. The study ran its PCR with 60 Vbeta and 13 Jbeta primers. The data were produced by immunoSEQ multiplex PCR, yet TCRdb's version contains in-frame clones alone and is incomplete. Of hundreds of thousands of clones in the sample, 70% to 90% were seen once. Specimen: PBMCs. The receptor set was obtained from a girl aged 2-10 years in good health and CMV-seronegative.

This chain joins TRBV29-1 and TRBJ1-1; D remains unclear. Germline V lookup: CDR1 SQVTM, CDR2 ANQGSEA. Between the trimmed V and J ends, which lost 3 bases and 1 base, there was a span of 6 bases. The CDR3 covers 12 residues. Written as DNA, the CDR3 is TGCAGCGTTGACAGATCGAACACTGAAGCTTTCTTT. Translation: CSVDRSNTEAFF.

This clone was detected only once. V gene TRBV18 combines with J gene TRBJ2-2; TRBD2 aligns across 7 bases. The CDR3 runs to 15 residues. The junction had 6 bases not matched to a gene; V was cut back by 4 bases and J by 4 bases. From germline, CDR1 is KGHSH and CDR2 LQKENI. The CDR3 protein is CASSLRSGFTGELFF. In nucleotides, the CDR3 is TGTGCCAGCTCACTTCGTAGCGGGTTCACCGGGGAGCTGTTTTTT. The full variable domain, in which reference TRBV18 and TRBJ2-2 provide the parts outside the CDR3, is NAGVMQNPRHLVRRRGQEARLRCSPMKGHSHVYWYRQLPEEGLKFMVYLQKENIIDESGMPKERFSAEFPKEGPSILRIQQVVRGDSAAYFCASSLRSGFTGELFFGEGSRLTVL.

This rearrangement joins TRBV4-1 to TRBJ2-5; 7 bases match TRBD2. Per germline, CDR1 MGHRA and CDR2 YSYEKL. Trimming cost V 3 bases and J 5 bases; bases outside gene matches: 9. The length of the CDR3 is 15 residues. CDR3 residues: CASSHSTSPWETQYF. The CDR3 DNA reads as TGCGCCAGCAGCCACTCGACTAGCCCTTGGGAGACCCAGTACTTC.

The table lists this clone with a count of one. The chain joins TRBV7-2 to TRBJ1-1, with a possible D match to TRBD1 (6 bases). This CDR3 contains 15 residues. The V and J ends lost 0 bases and 3 bases respectively, with 11 bases between them. Germline CDR1 is SGHTA and CDR2 is FQGNSA. CDR3 in DNA: TGTGCCAGCAGCTTAGCACTTCCAGGGGACACTGAAGCTTTCTTT. This gives the protein CASSLALPGDTEAFF.